Presented here are 8 T cell receptor beta chains from one specimen sequenced in a study of blood T cell repertoires in COVID-19. TCRdb's table, derived via immunoSEQ multiplex PCR, lists solely in-frame clones and lacks some. The top ten hold approximately 5% of the sample, which has about 100,000 clones, 80% to 90% seen once. Sequenced: peripheral blood. The origin of the receptors is a man aged 35-49 years with active or convalescent COVID-19.

The V and J genes are TRBV7-3 and TRBJ2-6; 10 bases fit TRBD1. The CDR3 totals 20 residues. V was pared by 5 bases and J by 2 bases, with 15 bases of the junction left unmatched. Germline assignment: CDR1 SGHTA and CDR2 FQGTGA. The DNA of the CDR3 is TGTGCCAGCAGCCCTCAACCGCCGGGACAGGGGATCGCTGGGGCCAACGTCCTGACTTTC. It translates to CASSPQPPGQGIAGANVLTF.

CDR3 residues: CATEKSQDYNEQFF. The CDR3 DNA reads TGTGCCACCGAGAAAAGTCAAGATTACAATGAGCAGTTCTTC. This chain links TRBV24-1 with TRBJ2-1; unclear D gene. Deletions cut 9 bases from V and 4 bases from J, with 15 bases between. CDR1 KGHDR and CDR2 SFDVKD come from the germline V gene. The CDR3 loop spans 14 amino acids.

This rearrangement joins TRBV28 to TRBJ1-4; tentative D call: TRBD1 (5 bases). Germline lookup yields CDR1 MDHEN and CDR2 SYDVKM. Trimming removed 2 bases from V and 5 bases from J, with 15 bases in between. The CDR3 loop spans 16 amino acids. The CDR3 bases are TGTGCCAGCAGTTTACCGCTTGCGGGACTCAATGAAAAACTGTTTTTT. As protein: CASSLPLAGLNEKLFF.

J is TRBJ2-1 and V is TRBV4-1; 8 positions agree with TRBD2. V lost 4 bases to trimming and J lost 4 bases; unmatched junction nucleotides: 9. The germline gives CDR1 MGHRA, CDR2 YSYEKL. The CDR3 is 16 residues long. CDR3 nucleotides: TGCGCCAGCAGCCTAAGCGGGAGCCACCTTTACAATGAGCAGTTCTTC. It translates to CASSLSGSHLYNEQFF.

This rearrangement joins TRBV2 to TRBJ1-5; D ambiguous. This CDR3 has 17 residues. CDR1 and CDR2 (germline): SNHLY, FYNNEI. V was clipped by 5 bases and J by 0 bases, with 17 bases between them. CDR3 region: CASSPDALRYSNQPQHF. In nucleotides, the CDR3 is TGTGCCAGCAGTCCCGACGCGTTGCGGTATAGCAATCAGCCCCAGCATTTT.

This chain joins TRBV4-3 and TRBJ1-2; D ambiguous. Trimming took 0 bases from V and 6 from J, leaving 14 bases between them. Looked up from germline, CDR1 is LGHNA and CDR2 is YSLEER. The CDR3 runs to 15 residues. The CDR3: CASSQDVTWGDGYTF. In DNA, the CDR3 is TGCGCCAGCAGCCAAGATGTCACTTGGGGAGATGGCTACACCTTC.

J is TRBJ2-5 and V is TRBV10-3; TRBD1 matches at 11 bases. The CDR3 has 14 residues. V shed 6 bases, J shed 5 bases, and the junction held 5 bases outside the gene matches. Germline-derived CDR1 and CDR2 are ENHRY and SYGVKD. The CDR3 is CAISGQGAVETQYF. For the CDR3, the DNA is TGTGCCATCAGCGGACAGGGGGCTGTGGAGACCCAGTACTTC.

This clone came up a few times. V is TRBV5-1 and J is TRBJ1-1; 9 bases map to TRBD1. This CDR3 contains 16 residues. Germline V gene data show CDR1 as SGHRS and CDR2 as YFSETQ. V shed 7 bases and J 0 bases; nucleotides not matched to a gene: 10. CDR3 in DNA: TGCGCCAGCGGCCAACAGGGGGCTGGCGTGAACACTGAAGCTTTCTTT. Translation gives CASGQQGAGVNTEAFF.